This T cell receptor beta chain was obtained from a study of blood T cell repertoires in COVID-19. Authors' methods: The authors estimated nucleated cell counts from reference gene primer amplification. The data were produced by immunoSEQ multiplex PCR, yet TCRdb's version contains in-frame clones alone and is incomplete. The V and J calls and clone size are taken from that table; D and trimming were inferred from the DNA. The sample has under 300,000 clones; 88% are singletons. The CDR3 sequence is 14 residues long. Trimming left V 6 bases short and J 5 bases short, with 16 bases between. Germline CDR1 and CDR2: LNHDA and SQIVND (reference sequence).

Material: peripheral blood. The sequence derives from a woman aged 40-49 years who had recovered from COVID-19. The chain combines TRBV19 with TRBJ1-2; D ambiguous. The CDR3 DNA reads as TGTGCCAGTAGGGGCCCCGGCCCCAAGTATGGCTACACCTTC. It yields the protein CASRGPGPKYGYTF.